This TCR beta chain is drawn from a study of T cell repertoires in cytomegalovirus infection. Whole-study context: It was the public TCR beta signatures that indicated both CMV infection and matching HLA type. Notes on the study in general: Totalled public TCR beta family frequency picked out people who carried CMV plus the relevant HLA.

Details on this clonotype: Its antigen is not identified. The junction shows a germline mismatch at one end, possibly a read error.

The CDR3 runs to 18 residues. Germline CDR1 is SGHTA and CDR2 is FQGNSA. TCRdb reprocessed the reads via MiXCR and lists one record per CDR3 protein. This sample carries some 440,000 distinct CDR3 sequences, roughly 31% of them seen once, and the ten largest clones take around 13%. The chain couples TRBV7-2 to TRBJ1-1; no definite D call. The TCR comes from a human donor in good health (CMV status not recorded). Some clones in this sample may be carry-over from other donors' samples. The sample comprised PBMCs. CDR3 residues: CASSNLALGREMNPEAFF. DNA of the CDR3: TGTGCCAGCAGCAATCTCGCGCTGGGGAGGGAGATGAACCCTGAAGCTTTCTTT.